The clone carrying this T cell receptor beta chain was seen many times. What it binds is not known. TCRdb used MiXCR to reprocess the RACE reads, holding one entry per CDR3 protein. The table shows fewer than 50,000 distinct CDR3 sequences, with 8% to 10% occurring only once. Specified time point: patch test 3, about 24 weeks after DPC sensitization. The treatment is: therapeutic diphenylcyclopropenone sensitization with weekly scalp DPC. Someone pulled total RNA out of unfractionated whole blood. These data are taken from a study of human T cells and chemical hapten exposure. Across the study: For sensitization, 2% DPC was applied to an approximately 2 cm by approximately 2 cm patch of upper inner arm skin. Patch testing was performed with 0.01% DPC on the upper back, with reading at 6 days. Findings of the study overall: Healthy individuals' immune responses may differ from those of donors, who had alopecia.

V was pared by 2 bases and J by 5 bases, with 11 bases of the junction left unmatched. CDR3 length: 17 residues. Germline-derived CDR1 and CDR2 are MNHNY and SVGAGI (reference sequence). This clonotype originated in a man over 45 with alopecia areata. Some clones in this sample may be carry-over from other donors' samples. Sequenced material: whole blood, taken in connection with sensitization to the hapten diphenylcyclopropenone (DPC). The rearrangement joins TRBV6-6 to TRBJ2-1; 8 bases are shared with TRBD2. The CDR3 is CASSYPPRGRFNNEQFF. The CDR3 region has the DNA TGTGCCAGCAGTTACCCTCCCCGCGGGAGGTTTAACAATGAGCAGTTCTTC.